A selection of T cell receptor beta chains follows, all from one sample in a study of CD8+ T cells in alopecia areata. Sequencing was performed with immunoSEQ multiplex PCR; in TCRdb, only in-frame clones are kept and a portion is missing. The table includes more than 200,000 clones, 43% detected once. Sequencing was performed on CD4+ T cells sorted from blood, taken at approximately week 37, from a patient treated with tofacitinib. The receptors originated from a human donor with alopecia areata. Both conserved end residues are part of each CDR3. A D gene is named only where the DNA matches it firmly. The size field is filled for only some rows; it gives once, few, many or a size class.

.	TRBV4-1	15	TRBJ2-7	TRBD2	CASSLLGLDGYEQYF	TGCGCCAGCAGCCTCTTGGGACTAGATGGGTACGAGCAGTACTTC
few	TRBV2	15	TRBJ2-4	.	CASSEGGTGKNIQYF	TGTGCCAGCAGCGAAGGAGGGACGGGAAAAAACATTCAGTACTTC
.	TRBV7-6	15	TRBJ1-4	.	CASSSMAGTNEKLFF	TGTGCCAGCAGCTCGATGGCGGGAACTAATGAAAAACTGTTTTTT
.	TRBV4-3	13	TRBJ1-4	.	CASSSTVGEKLFF	TGCGCCAGCAGCAGTACGGTAGGGGAAAAACTGTTTTTT
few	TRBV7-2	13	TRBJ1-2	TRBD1	CASSPQGDYGYTF	TGTGCCAGCAGCCCACAGGGGGACTATGGCTACACCTTC
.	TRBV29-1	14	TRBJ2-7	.	CSVDGTAPSYEQYF	TGCAGCGTGGACGGGACGGCCCCCTCCTACGAGCAGTACTTC
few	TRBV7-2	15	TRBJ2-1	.	CASSPKRSSYNEQFF	TGTGCCAGCAGCCCGAAACGAAGCTCCTACAATGAGCAGTTCTTC
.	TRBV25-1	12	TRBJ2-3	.	CASRRFTDTQYF	TGTGCCAGCAGGAGATTCACAGATACGCAGTATTTT
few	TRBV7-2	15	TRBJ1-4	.	CASSLPTGLNEKLFF	TGTGCCAGCAGCTTACCGACAGGCCTGAATGAAAAACTGTTTTTT
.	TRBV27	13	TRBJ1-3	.	CASRGHSGNTIYF	TGTGCCAGCAGGGGACATTCCGGAAACACCATATATTTT
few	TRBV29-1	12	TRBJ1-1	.	CSVDRVNTEAFF	TGCAGCGTTGACCGGGTGAACACTGAAGCTTTCTTT
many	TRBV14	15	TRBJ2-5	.	CASSQELGSAGTQYF	TGTGCCAGCAGCCAAGAGTTGGGCAGCGCGGGGACCCAGTACTTC
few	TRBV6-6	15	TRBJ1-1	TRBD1	CASSGRQGGGTEAFF	TGTGCCAGCAGTGGCAGACAGGGTGGCGGCACTGAAGCTTTCTTT
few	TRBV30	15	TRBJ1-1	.	CAWSVFRTVNTEAFF	TGTGCCTGGAGTGTCTTTAGGACAGTAAACACTGAAGCTTTCTTT
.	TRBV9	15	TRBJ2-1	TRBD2	CASSGPGTSGNEQFF	TGTGCCAGCAGCGGTCCGGGGACTAGCGGGAATGAGCAGTTCTTC